These T cell receptor beta chains were read from a single sample in a study of blood T cell repertoires in COVID-19. Only in-frame clones appear in the TCRdb table, and some are missing; sequencing was by immunoSEQ multiplex PCR. The top ten hold roughly 6% of the sample, which has approximately 100,000 clones, 69% seen once. Input material: peripheral blood. Source of these receptors: an elderly man with acute or convalescent COVID-19. Both conserved end residues are part of each CDR3. The D gene is left open where the match is weak. Not all rows give a size; the values are once, few, many and, for expanded clones, a class.

TRBJ1-1,.,TRBV6-4,.,TGTGCCAGCAGAGGGCAGGGTTCCCCTGAAGCTTTCTTT,CASRGQGSPEAFF
TRBJ2-7,TRBD1,TRBV9,few,TGTGCCAGCAGTTCCGGGACAGGGGGATTCTACGAGCAGTACTTC,CASSSGTGGFYEQYF
TRBJ2-5,TRBD1,TRBV6-4,many,TGTGCCAGCAGTGACCCTAGACAGGGTGAGTTGGAGACCCAGTACTTC,CASSDPRQGELETQYF
TRBJ2-1,TRBD2,TRBV3-1/TRBV3-2,.,TGTGCCAGCAGCCAAGAGAGCGGGACCGCTGAGCAGTTCTTC,CASSQESGTAEQFF
TRBJ2-1,TRBD2,TRBV10-1,.,TGCGCCAGCAGTGAGTATAAGCGGGAGCGGTACAATGAGCAGTTCTTC,CASSEYKRERYNEQFF
TRBJ2-1,TRBD1,TRBV15,.,TGTGCCACCAGCAGACTTAACAGGGGTTGGTACAATGAGCAGTTCTTC,CATSRLNRGWYNEQFF
TRBJ2-5,.,TRBV15,.,TGTGCCACCAGCAGAGGCTTAGGCGAGGGACAAGAGACCCAGTACTTC,CATSRGLGEGQETQYF
TRBJ1-4,.,TRBV29-1,.,TGCAGCGTCCCCGGGACACTAAATGAAAAACTGTTTTTT,CSVPGTLNEKLFF
TRBJ1-3,.,TRBV10-3,.,TGTGCCATCAGTGACCAACGGAGGAGCTCTGGAAACACCATATATTTT,CAISDQRRSSGNTIYF
TRBJ2-7,.,TRBV7-2,once,TGTGCCAGCAGCTTAGTGGATGGTAGCGGCTACGAGCAGTACTTC,CASSLVDGSGYEQYF
TRBJ1-1,.,TRBV27,once,TGTGCCAGCAAGAGGGGGACCGGGTCTCGAAACACTGAAGCTTTCTTT,CASKRGTGSRNTEAFF
TRBJ2-1,.,TRBV13,.,TGTGCCAGCAGGGAGGGGTCCTACAATGAGCAGTTCTTC,CASREGSYNEQFF
TRBJ2-3,.,TRBV5-4,.,TGTGCCAGCAGCTGGGGGGTCACAGATACGCAGTATTTT,CASSWGVTDTQYF
TRBJ1-2,.,TRBV5-1,.,TGCGCCAGCAGCTTTGCGGGTAGTGGCTACACCTTC,CASSFAGSGYTF
TRBJ2-1,TRBD2,TRBV28,.,TGTGCCAGCCTAGCGGGAAGATACAATGAGCAGTTCTTC,CASLAGRYNEQFF
TRBJ1-3,.,TRBV1,.,TGCACCAGCAGCCAAGAAGGGGGCGTTGGAAACACCATATATTTT,CTSSQEGGVGNTIYF
TRBJ1-1,.,TRBV5-4,.,TGTGCCAGCAGCCCCAGGGCGAACACTGAAGCTTTCTTT,CASSPRANTEAFF
TRBJ2-5,.,TRBV11-2,few,TGTGCCAGCAGCTTAGATCGGGAGACCCAGTACTTC,CASSLDRETQYF
TRBJ2-3,TRBD2,TRBV10-3,.,TGTGCCATGCGGGGGGTTAGCACAGATACGCAGTATTTT,CAMRGVSTDTQYF
TRBJ2-7,TRBD2,TRBV5-1,.,TGCGCCAGCAGCCTCTACCCGGGACTAGCGTACGAGCAGTACTTC,CASSLYPGLAYEQYF
TRBJ1-3,TRBD1,TRBV25-1,.,TGTGCCAGCAGTGAATATTGGGACAGCTCTGGAAACACCATATATTTT,CASSEYWDSSGNTIYF
TRBJ1-5,.,TRBV28,.,TGTGCCAGCAGTTTAACTGACAGGACTCATCAGCCCCAGCATTTT,CASSLTDRTHQPQHF
TRBJ1-1,.,TRBV28,.,TGTGCCAGCGCGGGACCGATCATGAACACTGAAGCTTTCTTT,CASAGPIMNTEAFF
TRBJ1-1,.,TRBV2,.,TGTGCCAGCAGACCCAGGAACAGGTTCGATGAAGCTTTCTTT,CASRPRNRFDEAFF
TRBJ2-6,.,TRBV3-1/TRBV3-2,.,TGTGCCAGCAGCAACGGAGGTGGGGCCAACGTCCTGACTTTC,CASSNGGGANVLTF
TRBJ1-3,.,TRBV14,many,TGTGCCAGCAGCCCGTCGGGGGCTGGAAACACCATATATTTT,CASSPSGAGNTIYF
TRBJ2-1,.,TRBV7-9,.,TGTGCCAGCAGCTTTATGAATGAGCAGTTCTTC,CASSFMNEQFF
TRBJ2-1,.,TRBV19,.,TGTGCCAGTAGTATCGTTGCAGGTAACAATGAGCAGTTCTTC,CASSIVAGNNEQFF
TRBJ1-6,TRBD1,TRBV27,many,TGTGCCAGCAGTCCAACTGACAGGGGAAATTCACCCCTCCACTTT,CASSPTDRGNSPLHF
TRBJ1-6,.,TRBV21-1,.,TGTGCCAGCAGCAAAGTCGTCCAGACTCCTTCACCCCTCCACTTT,CASSKVVQTPSPLHF
TRBJ1-2,.,TRBV6-5,.,TGTGCCAGCAGTCGTTCTTCCGGTGGCTACACCTTC,CASSRSSGGYTF
TRBJ2-6,TRBD1,TRBV28,few,TGTGCCATTCTAGGGGGCGCAGCCGGGGCCAACGTCCTGACTTTC,CAILGGAAGANVLTF
TRBJ1-5,.,TRBV5-1,.,TGCGCCAGCAGTCCCTCGGGGTGGGAGCCCCAGCATTTT,CASSPSGWEPQHF
TRBJ1-4,TRBD1,TRBV27,.,TGTGCCAGCGGGGAAGACAGGGGCGAAAAACTGTTTTTT,CASGEDRGEKLFF
TRBJ1-1,.,TRBV5-8,.,TGTGCCAGCAGCTTGGAACCGAGTGAAGCTTTCTTT,CASSLEPSEAFF